The table lists the clone carrying this T cell receptor beta chain with many counts. The sample originates from a study of Graves' ophthalmopathy and Graves' hyperthyroidism. Using RNA transcripts, the TCR beta CDR3 regions were amplified. HTBI primers served in a first-round RT-PCR, which a second-round multiplex PCR followed. MiXCR was run by TCRdb on the multiplex PCR reads, yielding one entry per CDR3 protein. The table shows roughly 420,000 distinct CDR3 sequences, with under 25% occurring only once. There are 14 residues in the CDR3. Germline lookup yields CDR1 MDHEN and CDR2 SYDVKM. V was pared by 6 bases and J by 7 bases, with 19 bases between.

The chain employs TRBV28 and TRBJ2-7; D perhaps matches TRBD2 (5 bases). This receptor was taken from a woman under 30 with stable Graves' hyperthyroidism. Material for sequencing was peripheral blood. In nucleotides, the CDR3 is TGTGCCAGCAGGCTAGAACAGCGAAGAGGGGAGCAGTACTTC. Translation: CASRLEQRRGEQYF.